The rows below give T cell receptor beta chains drawn from one sample of a study of CD8+CD57+ T cells in acquired aplastic anemia. Using its own MiXCR run on the reads, TCRdb lists one record per CDR3 protein. The sample includes a few hundred thousand distinct CDR3 sequences, about half of them seen just once. Sequencing was performed on sorted CD4+, CD8+, or CD8+CD57+ T cells (not recorded which) from PBMCs. All receptors derive from a human donor with aplastic anemia. Each CDR3 is given without its conserved first and last residue. A D gene is named only where the DNA matches it firmly.

CDR3aa: ASRVLAGDRAKSNQPQH; d_gene: TRBD1; j_gene: TRBJ1-5; v_gene: TRBV12-3/TRBV12-4
CDR3aa: SAVRTGTNEKLF; d_gene: TRBD1; j_gene: TRBJ1-4; v_gene: TRBV20-1
CDR3aa: ASSQGNFSPLH; d_gene: NA; j_gene: TRBJ1-6; v_gene: TRBV7-3
CDR3aa: ASSRGAGTYGYT; d_gene: NA; j_gene: TRBJ1-2; v_gene: TRBV25-1
CDR3aa: SARINRDRGSFSGYT; d_gene: TRBD1; j_gene: TRBJ1-2; v_gene: TRBV20-1
CDR3aa: ASSLVSPTNEKLF; d_gene: NA; j_gene: TRBJ1-4; v_gene: TRBV7-9
CDR3aa: ASHRGLYNEQF; d_gene: TRBD1; j_gene: TRBJ2-1; v_gene: TRBV2
CDR3aa: ASSLRPYEQY; d_gene: NA; j_gene: TRBJ2-7; v_gene: TRBV12-3/TRBV12-4
CDR3aa: ASSFEGSGAEAF; d_gene: NA; j_gene: TRBJ1-1; v_gene: TRBV5-1
CDR3aa: SARDPTVNQPQH; d_gene: NA; j_gene: TRBJ1-5; v_gene: TRBV20-1
CDR3aa: ASSEISWAGNTIY; d_gene: NA; j_gene: TRBJ1-3; v_gene: TRBV2
CDR3aa: SARDSSASGGRRAYEQY; d_gene: TRBD2; j_gene: TRBJ2-7; v_gene: TRBV20-1
CDR3aa: SASVAFQETQY; d_gene: NA; j_gene: TRBJ2-5; v_gene: TRBV20-1
CDR3aa: ASSYLQGRTSGGWDNEQF; d_gene: TRBD2; j_gene: TRBJ2-1; v_gene: TRBV12-3/TRBV12-4
CDR3aa: ASSPGQEGEAF; d_gene: NA; j_gene: TRBJ1-1; v_gene: TRBV7-9
CDR3aa: ASSVGRGGNTEAF; d_gene: NA; j_gene: TRBJ1-1; v_gene: TRBV9
CDR3aa: ASSPPRDSYNSPLH; d_gene: TRBD1; j_gene: TRBJ1-6; v_gene: TRBV28
CDR3aa: ASSQYTGTGSYNEQF; d_gene: TRBD1; j_gene: TRBJ2-1; v_gene: TRBV4-1
CDR3aa: ATRSGTGLNSPLH; d_gene: TRBD1; j_gene: TRBJ1-6; v_gene: TRBV24-1
CDR3aa: ASSLRTGRNTEAF; d_gene: TRBD1; j_gene: TRBJ1-1; v_gene: TRBV19
CDR3aa: SARGVHNEQF; d_gene: NA; j_gene: TRBJ2-1; v_gene: TRBV20-1
CDR3aa: ASSLRPSGGSTQY; d_gene: TRBD2; j_gene: TRBJ2-3; v_gene: TRBV7-2
CDR3aa: STGGRNEQF; d_gene: TRBD1; j_gene: TRBJ2-1; v_gene: TRBV29-1
CDR3aa: ASSLEGPGWEETQY; d_gene: NA; j_gene: TRBJ2-5; v_gene: TRBV5-4
CDR3aa: ASSPAGLDTDTQY; d_gene: TRBD2; j_gene: TRBJ2-3; v_gene: TRBV7-6
CDR3aa: ASSESATGGDEAF; d_gene: TRBD1; j_gene: TRBJ1-1; v_gene: TRBV10-1
CDR3aa: ASSIQGMNTEAF; d_gene: NA; j_gene: TRBJ1-1; v_gene: TRBV19
CDR3aa: ASETNRGGYEKLF; d_gene: TRBD1; j_gene: TRBJ1-4; v_gene: TRBV2
CDR3aa: ASSDQTVPTDTQY; d_gene: NA; j_gene: TRBJ2-3; v_gene: TRBV10-1
CDR3aa: ASSLDASGGEETQY; d_gene: TRBD2; j_gene: TRBJ2-5; v_gene: TRBV5-1